This TCR beta chain was captured by sequencing in a study of early T cells in non-severe SARS-CoV-2 infection. Across the whole study: The input, bulk RNA from unsorted whole blood, was sequenced, and chains were unpaired.

Unique molecular identifiers (one per individual cDNA molecule) were attached. Each CDR3 protein is one row after TCRdb ran MiXCR on the 5' RACE reads. The repertoire holds approximately 37,000 distinct CDR3 sequences, with roughly 8% as singletons. Germline V gene sequence: CDR1 SGHNT, CDR2 YENEEA. This CDR3 is built from 12 residues. V lost 0 bases and J 9 bases, leaving 8 bases between the germline ends. This clonotype was counted a few times. What it recognizes is unknown. Findings and caveats of the study: Sequences matched to VDJdb favored anti-spike CD8 responses, while private and CD4 specificities were missed.

This TCR was recovered from an adult who was a healthcare worker with PCR-confirmed SARS-CoV-2 infection or an uninfected control (not recorded which). This rearrangement joins TRBV11-3 to TRBJ1-1; TRBD1 might be the D (6 bases). This specimen consisted of whole blood, obtained at baseline. This CDR3 reads CASSLETGKAFF. The CDR3 DNA is TGTGCCAGCAGCTTAGAGACAGGCAAAGCTTTCTTT.